This T cell receptor (beta chain) appears in the sequencing data of a study of CD8+CD57+ T cells in acquired aplastic anemia. Study results and caveats: With respect to CD8+ Simpson's diversity, patients and controls did not differ significantly.

This clonotype was found many times. Its antigen remains unknown. Only patients with CD8+CD57+ cell expansion on flow cytometry were chosen for sequencing. Genomic DNA constituted the template upon which TCR beta VDJ and CDR3 profiling was performed. Each CDR3 protein is one row after TCRdb ran MiXCR on the reads. The repertoire holds over 150,000 distinct CDR3 sequences, about 52% seen once, with about 12% in the top ten. Looked up from germline, CDR1 is DFQATT and CDR2 is SNEGSKA (reference sequence). The CDR3 extends over 13 amino acids. V gave up 5 bases and J gave up 3 bases; unmatched junction bases: 5.

What was sequenced was sorted CD4+, CD8+, or CD8+CD57+ T cells (not recorded which) from PBMCs. The sequence was obtained from a human donor with aplastic anemia. V is TRBV20-1 and J is TRBJ2-7; 9 bases are shared with TRBD2. CDR3 loop: CSARGSGGYEQYF. In nucleotides, the CDR3 is TGCAGTGCTCGGGGTAGCGGGGGCTACGAGCAGTACTTC.